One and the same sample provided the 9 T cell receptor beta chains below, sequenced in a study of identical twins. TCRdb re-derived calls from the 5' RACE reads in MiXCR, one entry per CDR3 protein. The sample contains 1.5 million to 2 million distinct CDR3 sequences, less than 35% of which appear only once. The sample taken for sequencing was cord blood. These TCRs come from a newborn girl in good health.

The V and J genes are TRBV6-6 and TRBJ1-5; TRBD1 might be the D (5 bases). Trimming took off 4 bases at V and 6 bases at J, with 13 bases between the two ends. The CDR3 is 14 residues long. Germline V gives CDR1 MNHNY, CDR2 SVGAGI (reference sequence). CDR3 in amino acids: CASSSRDRSQPQHF. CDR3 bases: TGTGCCAGCAGTTCCCGGGACCGGTCTCAGCCCCAGCATTTT.

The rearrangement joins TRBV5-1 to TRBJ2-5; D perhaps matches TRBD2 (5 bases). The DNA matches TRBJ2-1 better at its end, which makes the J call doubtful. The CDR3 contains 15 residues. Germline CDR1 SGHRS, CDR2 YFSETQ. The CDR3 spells CASSLGVQRQETQFF. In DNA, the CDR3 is TGCGCCAGCAGCTTGGGGGTCCAGCGGCAAGAGACCCAGTTCTTC.

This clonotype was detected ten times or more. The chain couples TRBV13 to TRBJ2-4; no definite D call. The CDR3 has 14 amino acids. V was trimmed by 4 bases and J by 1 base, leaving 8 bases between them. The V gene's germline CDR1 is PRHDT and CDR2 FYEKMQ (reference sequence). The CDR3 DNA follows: TGTGCCAGCAGCTCAATGTGGGCCAAAAACATTCAGTACTTC. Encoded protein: CASSSMWAKNIQYF. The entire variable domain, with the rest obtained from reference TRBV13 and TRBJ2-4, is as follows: AAGVIQSPRHLIKEKRETATLKCYPIPRHDTVYWYQQGPGQDPQFLISFYEKMQSDKGSIPDRFSAQQFSDYHSELNMSSLELGDSALYFCASSSMWAKNIQYFGAGTRLSVL.

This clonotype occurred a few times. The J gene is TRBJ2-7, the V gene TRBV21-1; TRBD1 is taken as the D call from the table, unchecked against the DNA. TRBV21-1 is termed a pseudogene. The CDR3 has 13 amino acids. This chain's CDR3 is CASRKQQGLEQYF. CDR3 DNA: TGTGCCAGCAGGAAACAACAGGGCCTCGAGCAGTACTTC.

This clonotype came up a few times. CDR3 nucleotides: TGTGCCAGCAGCCGCAGGGGAACCTATACGAACACTGAAGCTTTCTTT. It yields the protein CASSRRGTYTNTEAFF. The J gene is TRBJ1-1, the V gene TRBV3-1, with D tentatively TRBD1 (6 bases). V gave up 4 bases and J gave up 1 base, with 16 bases separating them. The CDR3 totals 16 residues. Per the germline V gene, CDR1 is LGHDT and CDR2 is YNNKEL (reference sequence).

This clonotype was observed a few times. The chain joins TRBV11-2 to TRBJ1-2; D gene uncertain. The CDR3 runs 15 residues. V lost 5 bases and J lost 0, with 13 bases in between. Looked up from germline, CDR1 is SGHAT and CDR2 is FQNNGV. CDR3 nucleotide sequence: TGTGCCAGCAGCCCCTTTACCAACCCTAACTATGGCTACACCTTC. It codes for CASSPFTNPNYGYTF.

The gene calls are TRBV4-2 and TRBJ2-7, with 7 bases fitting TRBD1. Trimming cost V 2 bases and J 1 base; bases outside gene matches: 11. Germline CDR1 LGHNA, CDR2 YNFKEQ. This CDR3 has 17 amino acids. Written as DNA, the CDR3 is TGTGCCAGCAGCCAAACAAAGACAGGGCAAGGGTCCTACGAGCAGTACTTC. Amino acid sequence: CASSQTKTGQGSYEQYF.

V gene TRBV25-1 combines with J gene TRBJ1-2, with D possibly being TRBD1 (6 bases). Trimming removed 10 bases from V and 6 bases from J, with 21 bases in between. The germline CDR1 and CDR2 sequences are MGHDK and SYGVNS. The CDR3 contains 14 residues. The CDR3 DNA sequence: TGTGCCACCGGCCCACAGGGATCCTCCAATGGCTACACCTTC. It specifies CATGPQGSSNGYTF.

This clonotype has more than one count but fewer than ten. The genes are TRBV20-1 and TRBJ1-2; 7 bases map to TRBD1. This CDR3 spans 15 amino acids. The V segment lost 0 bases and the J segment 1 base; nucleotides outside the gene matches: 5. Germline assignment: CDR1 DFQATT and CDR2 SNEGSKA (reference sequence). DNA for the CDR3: TGCAGTGCTAGAGATCGGGGGACAGTTAACTATGGCTACACCTTC. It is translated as CSARDRGTVNYGYTF.